This T cell receptor (beta chain) was obtained from a study of human T cells and chemical hapten exposure. In the study overall: Slight differences in pooled library volume were the main source of varying TCR yields across samples. The study, taken as a whole, reports: Sensitization with DPC brought no change to TCRs above 1 in 1000 in frequency.

CDR3 size: 18 residues. The V end lost 0 bases, the J end lost 3 bases, and 20 bases lay between the germline ends. Germline loops: CDR1 LGHNA, CDR2 YSLEER. From whole blood left unfractionated, total RNA was extracted. This clonotype was seen ten or more times. Antigen: not known. Unique molecular identifiers were attached to individual cDNA molecules during library preparation. TCRdb re-analysed the 5' RACE reads in MiXCR, keeping a single row per CDR3 protein. The repertoire consists of about 140,000 distinct CDR3 sequences, with around 4% occurring once and the leading ten covering over 1.1%. The TCR comes from a female donor in good health. The genes are TRBV4-3 and TRBJ1-2; TRBD1 is a possible D gene (6 bases). The CDR3 nucleotides are TGCGCCAGCAGCCAAGATCTGGGAGGGGGGACCCCCCACTATGGCTACACCTTC. Encoded protein: CASSQDLGGGTPHYGYTF.